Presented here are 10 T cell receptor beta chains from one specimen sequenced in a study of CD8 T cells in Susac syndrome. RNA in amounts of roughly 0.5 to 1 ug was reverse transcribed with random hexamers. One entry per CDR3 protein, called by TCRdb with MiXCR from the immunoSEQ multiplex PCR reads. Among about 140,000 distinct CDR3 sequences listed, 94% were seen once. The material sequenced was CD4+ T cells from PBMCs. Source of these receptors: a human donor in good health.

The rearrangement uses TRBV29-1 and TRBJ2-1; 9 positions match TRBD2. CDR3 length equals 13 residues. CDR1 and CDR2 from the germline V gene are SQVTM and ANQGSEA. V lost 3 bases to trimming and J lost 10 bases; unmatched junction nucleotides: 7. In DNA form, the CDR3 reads TGCAGCGTTGATCTAGCGGGAAGGTACGAGCAGTTCTTC. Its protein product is CSVDLAGRYEQFF.

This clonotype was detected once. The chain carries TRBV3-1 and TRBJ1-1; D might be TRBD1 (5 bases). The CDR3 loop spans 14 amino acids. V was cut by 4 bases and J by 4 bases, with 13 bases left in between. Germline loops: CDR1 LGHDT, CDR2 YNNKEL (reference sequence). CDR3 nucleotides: TGTGCCAGCAGCCGACCCGGCGGGGGCACTGAAGCTTTCTTT. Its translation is CASSRPGGGTEAFF.

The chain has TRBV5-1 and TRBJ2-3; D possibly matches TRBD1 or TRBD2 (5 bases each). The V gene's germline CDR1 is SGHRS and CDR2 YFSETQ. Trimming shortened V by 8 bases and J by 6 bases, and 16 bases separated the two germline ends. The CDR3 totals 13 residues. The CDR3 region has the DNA TGCGCCAGTAACCGGGACCTCGTGGATACGCAGTATTTT. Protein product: CASNRDLVDTQYF.

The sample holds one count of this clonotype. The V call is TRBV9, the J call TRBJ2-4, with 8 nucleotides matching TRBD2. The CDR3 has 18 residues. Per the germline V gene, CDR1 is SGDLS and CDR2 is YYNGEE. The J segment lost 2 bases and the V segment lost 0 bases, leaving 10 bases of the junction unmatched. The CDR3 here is CASSVDPGGPATKNIQYF. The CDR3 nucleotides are TGTGCCAGCAGCGTAGATCCGGGAGGGCCCGCAACCAAAAACATTCAGTACTTC.

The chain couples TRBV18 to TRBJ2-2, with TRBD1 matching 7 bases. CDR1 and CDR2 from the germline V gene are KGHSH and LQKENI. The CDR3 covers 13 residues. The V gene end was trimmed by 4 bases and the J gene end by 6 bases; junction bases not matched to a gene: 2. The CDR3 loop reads CASSQGTAGELFF. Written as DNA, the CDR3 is TGTGCCAGCTCACAGGGGACAGCCGGGGAGCTGTTTTTT.

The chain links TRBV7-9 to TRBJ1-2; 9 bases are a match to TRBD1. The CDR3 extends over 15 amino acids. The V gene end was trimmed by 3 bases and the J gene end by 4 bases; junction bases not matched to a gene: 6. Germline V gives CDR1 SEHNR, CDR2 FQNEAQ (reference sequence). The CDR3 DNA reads TGTGCCAGCAGCTTGGACAGGGGAAGGGCCTATGGCTACACCTTC. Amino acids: CASSLDRGRAYGYTF.

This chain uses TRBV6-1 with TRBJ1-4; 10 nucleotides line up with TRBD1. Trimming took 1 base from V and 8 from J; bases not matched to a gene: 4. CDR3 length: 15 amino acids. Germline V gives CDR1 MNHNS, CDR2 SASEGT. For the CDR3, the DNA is TGTGCCAGCAGTGAAGGGACAGGGGGTACGGAAAAACTGTTTTTT. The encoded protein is CASSEGTGGTEKLFF.

For the CDR3, the DNA is TGCAGTGTGTTAACCCCCTCGAACGAGCAGTACTTC. It is translated as CSVLTPSNEQYF. V usage is TRBV20-1 and J usage is TRBJ2-7; D not resolved. Germline V gene lookup returns CDR1 DFQATT and CDR2 SNEGSKA (reference sequence). Trimming pared 7 bases from V and 5 bases from J, leaving 15 bases between. The CDR3 sequence is 12 residues long.

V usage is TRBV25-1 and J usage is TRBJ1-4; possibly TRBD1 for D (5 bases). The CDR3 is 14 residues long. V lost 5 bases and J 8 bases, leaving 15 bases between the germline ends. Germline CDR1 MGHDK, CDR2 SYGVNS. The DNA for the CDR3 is TGTGCCAGCAGTCTCCCCGGGACGCTAGAAAAACTGTTTTTT. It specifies CASSLPGTLEKLFF.

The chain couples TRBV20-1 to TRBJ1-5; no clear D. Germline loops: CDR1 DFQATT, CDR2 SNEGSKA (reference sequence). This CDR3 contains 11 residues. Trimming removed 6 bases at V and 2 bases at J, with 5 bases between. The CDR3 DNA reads TGCAGTGCCGGGCGCAATCAGCCCCAGCATTTT. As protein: CSAGRNQPQHF.